The 11 T cell receptor beta chains given below trace back to one sample, sequenced in a study of T cell responses to AZD1222 COVID-19 vaccine. Sequenced by immunoSEQ multiplex PCR; TCRdb stores in-frame clones only, minus some. The sample consists of 90,000 to 120,000 clones, about 85% of them appearing once. Sequenced material: peripheral blood, taken 28 days after the second AZD1222 dose. The receptors shown here come from an adult who received the AZD1222 COVID-19 vaccine.

J is TRBJ2-1 and V is TRBV5-1; TRBD2 matches at 9 bases. Germline CDR1 and CDR2: SGHRS and YFSETQ. This CDR3 is built from 15 residues. Here the CDR3 reads CASGGGAGSYNEQFF. CDR3 coding DNA: TGCGCGTCTGGCGGGGGGGCCGGGTCCTACAATGAGCAGTTCTTC.

The V gene is TRBV18, the J gene TRBJ1-1; D unresolved. Between the trimmed V and J ends, which lost 6 bases and 2 bases, there was a span of 22 bases. The CDR3 is 17 residues long. The germline V gene has CDR1 KGHSH and CDR2 LQKENI. The CDR3 region has the DNA TGTGCCAGCTCCTCGACGACGCTGGGCCACAGCAACACTGAAGCTTTCTTT. As protein: CASSSTTLGHSNTEAFF.

CDR3 residues: CASSQGRVTGASYEQYF. CDR3 bases: TGCGCCAGCAGCCAGGGGAGAGTCACAGGGGCTTCCTACGAGCAGTACTTC. This sequence joins TRBV4-1 and TRBJ2-7; TRBD1 agrees at 7 bases. This CDR3 is built from 17 residues. V shed 3 bases and J 1 base; nucleotides not matched to a gene: 12. Germline V CDR1 and CDR2: MGHRA, YSYEKL.

This clone has a handful of counts. V and J are TRBV7-9 and TRBJ1-1; D not certain. CDR3 length: 12 amino acids. V gave up 5 bases and J gave up 5 bases, with 9 bases separating them. Germline values: CDR1 SEHNR, CDR2 FQNEAQ (reference sequence). The CDR3 reads CASSRTGTEAFF. CDR3 DNA: TGTGCCAGCAGCCGGACCGGTACTGAAGCTTTCTTT. The entire variable domain, with the rest obtained from reference TRBV7-9 and TRBJ1-1, is as follows: DTGVSQNPRHKITKRGQNVTFRCDPISEHNRLYWYRQTLGQGPEFLTYFQNEAQLEKSRLLSDRFSAERPKGSFSTLEIQRTEQGDSAMYLCASSRTGTEAFFGQGTRLTVV.

The rearrangement uses TRBV7-2 and TRBJ1-3, with a weak D call TRBD1 (5 bases). The V gene lost 0 bases and the J gene lost 16 bases, with 10 bases spanning the gap. Germline CDR1 SGHTA, CDR2 FQGNSA. The CDR3 contains 11 residues. CDR3 amino acids: CASSLAGVSYF. In DNA, the CDR3 is TGTGCCAGCAGCTTAGCGGGGGTTTCGTATTTT.

The chain recombines TRBV5-6 with TRBJ1-2; 7 nucleotides agree with TRBD1. Germline V lookup: CDR1 SGHDT, CDR2 YYEEEE. The CDR3 contains 15 residues. V dropped 2 bases and J dropped 1; count of bases not matched to a gene: 5. DNA of the CDR3: TGTGCCAGCAGCTTTTTGGACAGGAGTAACTATGGCTACACCTTC. Residues: CASSFLDRSNYGYTF.

The CDR3 bases are TGTGCCAGCAGCCCGCGGGGACTCTACAATGAGCAGTTCTTC. Translating it yields CASSPRGLYNEQFF. The rearrangement joins TRBV9 to TRBJ2-1; a weak D match, TRBD2 (6 bases). The V gene lost 4 bases and the J gene lost 3 bases, with 11 bases spanning the gap. Per the germline V gene, CDR1 is SGDLS and CDR2 is YYNGEE. The CDR3 is made up of 14 amino acids.

This chain links TRBV7-8 with TRBJ2-2; D might be TRBD1 or TRBD2, each matching 5 bases. Trimming cost V 8 bases and J 3 bases, with 25 bases left between them. The CDR3 sequence is 18 residues long. The V gene's germline CDR1 is SGHVS and CDR2 FQNEAQ. CDR3 sequence (DNA): TGTGCCAGCTGCCTATGCCTAGGTCGGGGCAGGGACACCGGGGAGCTGTTTTTT. Its translation: CASCLCLGRGRDTGELFF.

V gene TRBV28 combines with J gene TRBJ1-2; D unclear. The CDR3 runs to 14 residues. V was pared by 7 bases and J by 2 bases, with 14 bases between. Germline CDR1 is MDHEN and CDR2 is SYDVKM. The CDR3 spells CASTHSTGNYGYTF. Written as DNA, the CDR3 is TGTGCCAGCACCCACTCGACTGGGAACTATGGCTACACCTTC.

By share of the sample, this clone is medium-sized. Other DNA sequences in the same sample also yield this CDR3. The chain couples TRBV27 to TRBJ2-7; TRBD2 is a possible D gene (6 bases). V gave up 6 bases and J gave up 1 base, with 10 bases separating them. CDR1 and CDR2 (germline): MNHEY, SMNVEV (reference sequence). This CDR3 region has 13 residues. CDR3 sequence (DNA): TGTGCCAGCAGCCCGGGAGCGTCCTACGAGCAGTACTTC. Translation: CASSPGASYEQYF.

The CDR3 reads CASSLVKDRGTDTQYF. As DNA, the CDR3 is TGTGCCAGCAGCTTGGTAAAGGACAGGGGCACAGATACGCAGTATTTT. This rearrangement joins TRBV13 to TRBJ2-3; 8 bases fit TRBD1. Germline values: CDR1 PRHDT, CDR2 FYEKMQ (reference sequence). With V trimmed by 3 bases and J by 1 base, 6 bases remained unmatched. The CDR3 has 16 residues.